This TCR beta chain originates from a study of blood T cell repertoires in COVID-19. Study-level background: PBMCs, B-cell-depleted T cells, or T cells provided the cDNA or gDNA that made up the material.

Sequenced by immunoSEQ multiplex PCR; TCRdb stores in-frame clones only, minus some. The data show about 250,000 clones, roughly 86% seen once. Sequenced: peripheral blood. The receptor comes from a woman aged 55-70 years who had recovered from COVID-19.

The DNA of the CDR3 is TGTGCCAGCAGCTTAGCAGTAGCGGCCCATGAGCAGTTCTTC. It codes for CASSLAVAAHEQFF. The chain couples TRBV7-2 to TRBJ2-1; D is perhaps TRBD2 (6 bases). Trimming pared 0 bases from V and 8 bases from J, leaving 11 bases between. The CDR3 extends over 14 amino acids. Germline V CDR1 and CDR2: SGHTA, FQGNSA.